A single T cell receptor (beta chain) is shown here with its context. Its antigen is not known. V gave up 0 bases and J gave up 1 base, with 8 bases separating them. Germline CDR1 is SGHRS and CDR2 is YFSETQ. This CDR3 contains 14 residues. The data are from a study of cytomegalovirus exposure and HLA in healthy donors. Overall study results and limits: Available immune exposure information covered CMV serostatus only.

PCR was performed using 60 Vbeta and 13 Jbeta primers. Sequencing was performed with immunoSEQ multiplex PCR; in TCRdb, only in-frame clones are kept and a portion is missing. There are 50,000 to 80,000 clones in the sample, with 3.6% held by the top ten. The sequencing input was PBMCs. This TCR was recovered from a woman in her late teens or twenties in good health and CMV-seronegative. The rearrangement uses TRBV5-1 and TRBJ2-7; tentative D call: TRBD1 (6 bases). CDR3 bases: TGCGCCAGCAGCTTGGAAGGACAGTCCTACGAGCAGTACTTC. Its translation: CASSLEGQSYEQYF. Combining the CDR3 with reference TRBV5-1 and TRBJ2-7 gives the whole variable domain KAGVTQTPRYLIKTRGQQVTLSCSPISGHRSVSWYQQTPGQGLQFLFEYFSETQRNKGNFPGRFSGRQFSNSRSEMNVSTLELGDSALYLCASSLEGQSYEQYFGPGTRLTVT.